This T cell receptor (beta chain) was sequenced in a study of Tregs in tolerant kidney transplant recipients. On this clone itself: Its antigen is unknown.

Trimming cost V 1 base and J 0 bases; bases outside gene matches: 9. The CDR3 loop spans 17 amino acids. Germline loops: CDR1 SGHRS, CDR2 YFSETQ. Study results and caveats: Findings come from small patient numbers and require larger validation. For some patients, primers changed over time, blocking nucleotide-level comparison.

Assay used: immunoSEQ multiplex PCR; TCRdb lists only in-frame clones, some missing. The sample has over 50,000 clones; around 85% are singletons. V gene TRBV5-1 combines with J gene TRBJ1-2; 7 bases are shared with TRBD1. This material consisted of Tregs from blood, taken before the transplant. The clonotype was recovered from a human donor who received a combined kidney and bone marrow transplant. Written as DNA, the CDR3 is TGCGCCAGCAGCTTGTCGACAGGGATACTAGCTAACTATGGCTACACCTTC. Translated, it gives CASSLSTGILANYGYTF.